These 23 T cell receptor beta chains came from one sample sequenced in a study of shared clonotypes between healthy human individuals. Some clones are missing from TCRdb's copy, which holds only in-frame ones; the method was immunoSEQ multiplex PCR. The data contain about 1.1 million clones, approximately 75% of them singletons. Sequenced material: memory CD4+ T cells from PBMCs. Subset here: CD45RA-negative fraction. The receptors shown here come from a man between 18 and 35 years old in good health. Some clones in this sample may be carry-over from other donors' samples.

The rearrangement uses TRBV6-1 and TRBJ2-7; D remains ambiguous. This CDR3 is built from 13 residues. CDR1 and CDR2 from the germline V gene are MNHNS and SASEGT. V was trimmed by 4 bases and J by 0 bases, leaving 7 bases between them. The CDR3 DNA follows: TGTGCCAGCAGTGTCCGGACCTCCTACGAGCAGTACTTC. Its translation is CASSVRTSYEQYF.

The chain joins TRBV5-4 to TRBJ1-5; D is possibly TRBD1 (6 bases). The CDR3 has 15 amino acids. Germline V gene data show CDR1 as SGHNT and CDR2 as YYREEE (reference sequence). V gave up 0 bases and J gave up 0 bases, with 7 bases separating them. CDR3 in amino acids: CASSLGGHSNQPQHF. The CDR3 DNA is TGTGCCAGCAGCTTGGGGGGGCATAGCAATCAGCCCCAGCATTTT.

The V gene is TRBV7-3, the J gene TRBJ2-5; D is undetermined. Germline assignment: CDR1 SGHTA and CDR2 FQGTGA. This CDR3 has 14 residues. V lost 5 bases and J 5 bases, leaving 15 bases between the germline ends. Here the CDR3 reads CASSLGSSRETQYF. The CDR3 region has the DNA TGTGCCAGCAGCCTCGGATCAAGCAGGGAGACCCAGTACTTC.

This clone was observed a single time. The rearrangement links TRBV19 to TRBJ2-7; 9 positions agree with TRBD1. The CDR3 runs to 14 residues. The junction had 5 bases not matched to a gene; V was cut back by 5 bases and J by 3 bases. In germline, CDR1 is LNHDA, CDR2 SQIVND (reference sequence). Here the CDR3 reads CASSPRQGVYEQYF. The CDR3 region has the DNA TGTGCCAGTAGTCCCCGACAGGGGGTCTACGAGCAGTACTTC.

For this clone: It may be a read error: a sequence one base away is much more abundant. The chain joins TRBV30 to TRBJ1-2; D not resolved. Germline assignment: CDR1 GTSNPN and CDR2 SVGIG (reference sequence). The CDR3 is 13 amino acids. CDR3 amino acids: CACSVSLIGGYTF. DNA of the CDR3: TGTGCCTGTAGTGTATCCCTTATTGGGGGCTACACCTTC.

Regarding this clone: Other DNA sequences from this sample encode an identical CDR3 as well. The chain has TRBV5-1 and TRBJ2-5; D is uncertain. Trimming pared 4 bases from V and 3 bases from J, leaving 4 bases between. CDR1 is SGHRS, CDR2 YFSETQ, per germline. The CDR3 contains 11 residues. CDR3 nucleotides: TGCGCCAGCAGCGGAGAAGAGACCCAGTACTTC. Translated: CASSGEETQYF.

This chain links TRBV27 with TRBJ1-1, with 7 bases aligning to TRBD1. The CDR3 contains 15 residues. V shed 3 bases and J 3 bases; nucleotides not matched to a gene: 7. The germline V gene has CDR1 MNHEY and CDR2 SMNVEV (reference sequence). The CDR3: CASSFTQGRYTEAFF. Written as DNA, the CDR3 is TGTGCCAGCAGTTTTACACAGGGGAGATACACTGAAGCTTTCTTT.

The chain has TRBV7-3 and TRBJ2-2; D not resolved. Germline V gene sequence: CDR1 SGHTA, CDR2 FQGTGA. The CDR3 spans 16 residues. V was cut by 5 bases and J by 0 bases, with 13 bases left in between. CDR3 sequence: CASSRTSRANTGELFF. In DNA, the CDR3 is TGTGCCAGCAGCCGGACGTCCCGTGCGAACACCGGGGAGCTGTTTTTT.

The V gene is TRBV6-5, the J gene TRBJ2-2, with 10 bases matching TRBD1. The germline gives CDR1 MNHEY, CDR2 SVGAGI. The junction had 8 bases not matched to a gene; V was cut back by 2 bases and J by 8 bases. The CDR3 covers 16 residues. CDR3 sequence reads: CASSYLRTGGVGELFF. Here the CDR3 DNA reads TGTGCCAGCAGTTACCTGAGGACAGGGGGGGTAGGGGAGCTGTTTTTT.

CDR3 coding DNA: TGTGCCAGCAGTTTAATGGACAGGGGGACCCAGTACTTC. Translated: CASSLMDRGTQYF. The chain recombines TRBV27 with TRBJ2-5; 9 bases align to TRBD1. The CDR3 extends over 13 amino acids. Looked up from germline, CDR1 is MNHEY and CDR2 is SMNVEV (reference sequence). Losses at the gene ends were 2 bases for V and 7 bases for J; bases not matched to a gene: 2.

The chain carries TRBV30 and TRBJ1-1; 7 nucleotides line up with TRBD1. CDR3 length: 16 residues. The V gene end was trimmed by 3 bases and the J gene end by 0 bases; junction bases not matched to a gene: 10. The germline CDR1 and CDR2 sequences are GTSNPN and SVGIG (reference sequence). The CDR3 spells CAWRPAAGGMNTEAFF. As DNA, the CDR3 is TGTGCCTGGAGACCCGCGGCAGGGGGAATGAACACTGAAGCTTTCTTT.

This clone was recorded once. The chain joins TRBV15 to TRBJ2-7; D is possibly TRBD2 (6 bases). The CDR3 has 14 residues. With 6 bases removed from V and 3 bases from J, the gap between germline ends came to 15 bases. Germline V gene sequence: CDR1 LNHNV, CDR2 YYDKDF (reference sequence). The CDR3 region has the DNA TGTGCCACCAGGGCGGGTGCGGGGCTCTACGAGCAGTACTTC. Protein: CATRAGAGLYEQYF.

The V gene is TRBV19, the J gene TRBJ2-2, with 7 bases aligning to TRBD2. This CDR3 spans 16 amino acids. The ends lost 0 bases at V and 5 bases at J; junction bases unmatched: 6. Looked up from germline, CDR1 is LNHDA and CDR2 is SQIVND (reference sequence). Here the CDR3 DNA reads TGTGCCAGTAGTATAGAGCGGGGAGGGTTGACCGGGGAGCTGTTTTTT. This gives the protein CASSIERGGLTGELFF.

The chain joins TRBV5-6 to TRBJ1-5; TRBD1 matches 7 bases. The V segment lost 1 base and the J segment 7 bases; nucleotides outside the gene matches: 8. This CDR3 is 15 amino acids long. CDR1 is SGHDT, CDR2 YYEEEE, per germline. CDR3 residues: CASSLFSGGEQPQHF. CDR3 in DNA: TGTGCCAGCAGCTTGTTTTCAGGGGGTGAGCAGCCCCAGCATTTT.

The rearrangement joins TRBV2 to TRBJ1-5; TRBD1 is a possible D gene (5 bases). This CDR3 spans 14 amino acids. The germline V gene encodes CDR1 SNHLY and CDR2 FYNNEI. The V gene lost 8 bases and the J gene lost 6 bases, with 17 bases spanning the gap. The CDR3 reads CASGGTTESQPQHF. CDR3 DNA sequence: TGTGCCAGCGGGGGGACGACAGAGTCTCAGCCCCAGCATTTT.

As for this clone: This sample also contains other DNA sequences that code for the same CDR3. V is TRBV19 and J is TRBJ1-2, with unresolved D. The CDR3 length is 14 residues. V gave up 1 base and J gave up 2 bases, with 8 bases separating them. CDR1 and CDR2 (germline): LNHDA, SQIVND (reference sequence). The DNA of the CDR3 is TGTGCCAGTAGTATAGGGACGGGGAACTATGGCTACACCTTC. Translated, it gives CASSIGTGNYGYTF.

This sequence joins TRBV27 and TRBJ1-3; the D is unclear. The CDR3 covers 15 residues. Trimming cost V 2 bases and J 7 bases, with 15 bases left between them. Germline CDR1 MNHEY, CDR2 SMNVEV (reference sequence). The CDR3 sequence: CASSLGAGLGNTIYF. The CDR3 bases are TGTGCCAGCAGTTTAGGAGCGGGTTTAGGGAACACCATATATTTT.

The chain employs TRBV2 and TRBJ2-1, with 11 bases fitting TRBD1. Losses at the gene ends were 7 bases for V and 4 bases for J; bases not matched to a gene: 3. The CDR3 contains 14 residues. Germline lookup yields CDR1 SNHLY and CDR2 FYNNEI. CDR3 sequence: CASTGTGGYNEQFF. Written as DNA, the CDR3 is TGTGCCAGCACCGGGACAGGGGGTTACAATGAGCAGTTCTTC.

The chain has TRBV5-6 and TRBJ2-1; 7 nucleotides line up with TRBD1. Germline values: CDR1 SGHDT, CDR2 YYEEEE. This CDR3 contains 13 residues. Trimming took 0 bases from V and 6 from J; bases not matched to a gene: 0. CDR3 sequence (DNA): TGTGCCAGCAGCTTGGACAGGGGCAATGAGCAGTTCTTC. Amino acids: CASSLDRGNEQFF.

In DNA, the CDR3 is TGTGCCAGCAGCTTACAGGGAGCTAACTATGGCTACACCTTC. Its translation: CASSLQGANYGYTF. V and J are TRBV5-6 and TRBJ1-2; TRBD1 is a possible D gene (6 bases). Trimming removed 2 bases from V and 0 bases from J, with 8 bases in between. The germline V gene encodes CDR1 SGHDT and CDR2 YYEEEE. The CDR3 contains 14 residues.

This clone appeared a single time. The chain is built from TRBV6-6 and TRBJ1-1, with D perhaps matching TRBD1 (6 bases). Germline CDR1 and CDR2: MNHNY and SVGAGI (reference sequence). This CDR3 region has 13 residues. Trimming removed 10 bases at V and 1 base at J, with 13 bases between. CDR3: CATLRTENTEAFF. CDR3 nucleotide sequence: TGTGCCACCTTACGGACAGAGAACACTGAAGCTTTCTTT.

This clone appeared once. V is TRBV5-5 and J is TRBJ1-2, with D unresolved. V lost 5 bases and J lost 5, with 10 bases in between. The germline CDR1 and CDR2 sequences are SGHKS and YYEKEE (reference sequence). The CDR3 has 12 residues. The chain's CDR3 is CASSRGVYGYTF. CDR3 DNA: TGTGCCAGCAGTCGCGGGGTGTATGGCTACACCTTC.

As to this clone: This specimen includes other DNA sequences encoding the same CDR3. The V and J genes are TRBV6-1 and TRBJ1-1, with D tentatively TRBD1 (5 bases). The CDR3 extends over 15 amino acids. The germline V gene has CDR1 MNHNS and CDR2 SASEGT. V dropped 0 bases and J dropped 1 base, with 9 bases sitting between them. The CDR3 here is CASSEAGTANTEAFF. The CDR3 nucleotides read TGTGCCAGCAGTGAAGCCGGGACGGCGAACACTGAAGCTTTCTTT.